One sample yielded the 9 T cell receptor beta chains listed below, sequenced in a study of post-analysis software for immune sequencing data. Study-level points and caveats: The study found TRBV5-6, TRBV5-1 and TRBV20-1 among four to six TRBV segments more frequent in patients than controls.

Prepared libraries of TCR beta cDNA carried unique molecular identifiers. TCRdb fed the PCR reads into MiXCR, producing one record per CDR3 protein. The sample carries hundreds of thousands of distinct CDR3 sequences, about 53% recorded once. What these receptors recognize is not known. Sequences were obtained from blood. These receptors were taken from a girl aged 10-17 years with multiple sclerosis.

V is TRBV4-1 and J is TRBJ1-5; 8 bases map to TRBD1. Germline lookup yields CDR1 MGHRA and CDR2 YSYEKL. V was clipped by 4 bases and J by 11 bases; unmatched bases: 16. The CDR3 sequence is 16 residues long. CDR3 sequence: CASSPSRGQGITAQHF. CDR3 DNA sequence: TGCGCCAGCAGCCCCTCTCGCGGACAGGGAATCACGGCCCAGCATTTT.

This clonotype was observed a handful of times. The chain couples TRBV5-1 to TRBJ2-4; TRBD2 matches 13 bases. The V segment lost 0 bases and the J segment 0 bases; nucleotides outside the gene matches: 9. The CDR3 covers 20 residues. Germline CDR1 is SGHRS and CDR2 is YFSETQ. CDR3 residues: CASSLAPILAGGVAKNIQYF. The CDR3, as DNA: TGCGCCAGCAGCTTGGCCCCGATACTAGCGGGGGGGGTAGCCAAAAACATTCAGTACTTC.

The gene calls are TRBV12-3 or TRBV12-4 and TRBJ1-1; weak D call: TRBD1 (6 bases). This CDR3 has 15 residues. The V and J ends lost 5 bases and 1 base respectively, with 14 bases between them. The DNA for the CDR3 is TGTGCCAGCAGTCCCCAGGACAGTAAGAACACTGAAGCTTTCTTT. Protein sequence: CASSPQDSKNTEAFF.

This clonotype was found a few times. The chain recombines TRBV3-1 with TRBJ1-2; the D is unclear. This CDR3 has 14 residues. Trimming left V 0 bases short and J 6 bases short, with 11 bases between. Germline values: CDR1 LGHDT, CDR2 YNNKEL (reference sequence). CDR3 protein: CASSQEFSGDGYTF. The CDR3 nucleotides read TGTGCCAGCAGCCAAGAATTTTCGGGTGATGGCTACACCTTC.

This chain joins TRBV5-1 and TRBJ1-1; 9 nucleotides agree with TRBD1. Germline V gene data show CDR1 as SGHRS and CDR2 as YFSETQ. There are 15 residues in the CDR3. Trimming took 2 bases from V and 3 from J; bases not matched to a gene: 5. The CDR3 nucleotides are TGCGCCAGCAGCTTCGGGACAGGGAAAGACACTGAAGCTTTCTTT. This encodes CASSFGTGKDTEAFF. Together with reference TRBV5-1 and TRBJ1-1, the CDR3 gives the full variable domain: KAGVTQTPRYLIKTRGQQVTLSCSPISGHRSVSWYQQTPGQGLQFLFEYFSETQRNKGNFPGRFSGRQFSNSRSEMNVSTLELGDSALYLCASSFGTGKDTEAFFGQGTRLTVV.

Only a few counts were recorded for this clonotype. The chain employs TRBV4-1 and TRBJ1-2; no reliable D call. CDR1 and CDR2 from the germline V gene are MGHRA and YSYEKL. The CDR3 loop spans 14 amino acids. V lost 3 bases to trimming and J lost 2 bases, with 10 bases between them. For the CDR3, the DNA is TGCGCCAGCAGCCAGGAACAGACAAACTATGGCTACACCTTC. Translated: CASSQEQTNYGYTF.

This clonotype was detected ten times or more. The rearrangement joins TRBV20-1 to TRBJ1-2; D is perhaps TRBD1 (6 bases). The CDR3 has 12 residues. The germline V gene has CDR1 DFQATT and CDR2 SNEGSKA (reference sequence). CDR3 DNA sequence: TGCAGCGCCCGGGACACTAACTATGGCTACACCTTC. This sequence encodes CSARDTNYGYTF.

In its sample, this clonotype was seen once. The rearrangement uses TRBV6-5 and TRBJ1-6; D perhaps matches TRBD1 (5 bases). V shed 7 bases and J shed 10 bases, with 17 bases lying between them. Germline-derived CDR1 and CDR2 are MNHEY and SVGAGI. The CDR3 runs 14 residues. CDR3 coding DNA: TGTGCCAGCACCGGCGGGGGAGGAGGATCACCCCTCCACTTT. This gives the protein CASTGGGGGSPLHF.

This clonotype was seen only a few times. The chain combines TRBV6-6 with TRBJ1-2, with D uncertain. V dropped 2 bases and J dropped 6 bases, with 10 bases sitting between them. The CDR3 runs to 13 residues. The germline V gene encodes CDR1 MNHNY and CDR2 SVGAGI (reference sequence). The CDR3: CASSYQRWDGYTF. DNA of the CDR3: TGTGCCAGCAGTTACCAGAGGTGGGATGGCTACACCTTC.